This TCR beta chain was captured by sequencing in a study of cytomegalovirus exposure and HLA in healthy donors. Overall study: Prior work identified 120 million or so unique TCR beta sequences in 190 million or so T cells.

Of note for this clone: Its antigen is not known.

This PCR relied on a set of 60 Vbeta primers and 13 Jbeta primers. Sequencing used immunoSEQ multiplex PCR; TCRdb keeps in-frame clones, though not all of them. The sample carries over 110,000 clones, about four fifths recorded once. Study-wide points: Reports state that TCR beta sequences accurately predicted most subjects' HLA-A and HLA-B alleles. Several top significant clusters appeared, in a later analysis, to be linked to common viral pathogens.

This TCR came from a man aged 40-49 years in good health and CMV-seronegative. Sequencing was performed on PBMCs.

The CDR3 region is CASSAGENTEAFF. As DNA, the CDR3 is TGTGCCAGCAGTGCAGGGGAAAACACTGAAGCTTTCTTT. This rearrangement joins TRBV6-4 to TRBJ1-1; maybe TRBD1 (6 bases). Germline assignment: CDR1 MRHNA and CDR2 SNTAGT. V shed 4 bases and J shed 2 bases, with 8 bases lying between them. CDR3 length: 13 residues.